This record concerns one T cell receptor beta chain sequence. The antigen is unknown. This sample stems from a study of T-cell memory formation after mild COVID-19. Study context: For the most part, TCR clusters were specific to one donor. Study results and limitations: The main location of contracting CD4+ clones was CM and EM, and that of contracting CD8+ clones was EMRA.

5'RACE with constant-segment primers built TCRalpha and TCRbeta cDNA libraries with UMIs. One entry per CDR3 protein, called by TCRdb with MiXCR from the 5' RACE reads. Of 120,000 to 150,000 distinct CDR3 sequences detected, about a fifth appear once; the ten largest clones hold 2% to 2.5%. Germline loops: CDR1 SGHRS, CDR2 YFSETQ. The junction had 9 bases not matched to a gene; V was cut back by 0 bases and J by 9 bases. The length of the CDR3 is 15 residues. This clonotype was obtained from an adult woman who had mild COVID-19 (a few samples of this study predate the infection). Cell type and time point are not known. The chain has TRBV5-1 and TRBJ2-1, with 7 positions matching TRBD2. The sample comprised PBMCs or a T cell subset sorted from them (not recorded which). CDR3 in amino acids: CASSLGPTSVAEQFF. In DNA form, the CDR3 reads TGCGCCAGCAGCTTGGGACCCACTAGCGTCGCTGAGCAGTTCTTC.